Detailed here is one TCR beta chain. In the authors' methods: Using reference gene primer amplification, nucleated cell counts were estimated. Libraries were prepared by immunoSEQ multiplex PCR; TCRdb keeps only in-frame clonotypes and omits some of them. V, J and clone size are those of that table, while D and trimming were read from the DNA. The sample lists roughly 90,000 clones, more than 85% occurring once. The data belong to a study of blood T cell repertoires in COVID-19. Whole-study context: The samples span acute and convalescent COVID-19 from the United States, Italy and Spain. From T cells, B-cell-depleted T cells, or PBMCs came the material, which was cDNA or gDNA.

CDR3 size: 15 residues. J gave up 6 bases and V 4 bases, and 7 bases lay outside the gene matches. CDR1 is SGHNT and CDR2 is YYREEE in the germline V gene (reference sequence). The source is a man between 35 and 55 years old with acute or convalescent COVID-19. The sequencing input was peripheral blood. This chain uses TRBV5-4 with TRBJ2-2; TRBD1 matches 9 bases. CDR3 loop: CASSRRGQGSGELFF. The CDR3 DNA reads as TGTGCCAGCAGCCGGCGGGGACAGGGATCCGGGGAGCTGTTTTTT.